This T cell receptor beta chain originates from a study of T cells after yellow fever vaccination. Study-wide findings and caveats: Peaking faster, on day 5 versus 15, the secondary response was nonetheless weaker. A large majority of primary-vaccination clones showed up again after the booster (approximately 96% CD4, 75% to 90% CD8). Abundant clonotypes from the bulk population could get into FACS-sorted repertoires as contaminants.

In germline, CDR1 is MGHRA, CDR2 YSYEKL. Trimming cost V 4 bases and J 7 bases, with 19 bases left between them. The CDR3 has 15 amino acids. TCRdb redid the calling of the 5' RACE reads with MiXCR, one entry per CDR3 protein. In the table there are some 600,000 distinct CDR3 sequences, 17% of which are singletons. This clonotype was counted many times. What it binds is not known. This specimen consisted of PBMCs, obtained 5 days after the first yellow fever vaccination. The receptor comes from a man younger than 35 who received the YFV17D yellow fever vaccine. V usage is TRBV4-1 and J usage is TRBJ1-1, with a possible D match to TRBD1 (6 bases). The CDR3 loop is CASSPGAGGAYEAFF. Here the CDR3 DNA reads TGCGCCAGCAGCCCGGGGGCGGGAGGGGCCTATGAAGCTTTCTTT.